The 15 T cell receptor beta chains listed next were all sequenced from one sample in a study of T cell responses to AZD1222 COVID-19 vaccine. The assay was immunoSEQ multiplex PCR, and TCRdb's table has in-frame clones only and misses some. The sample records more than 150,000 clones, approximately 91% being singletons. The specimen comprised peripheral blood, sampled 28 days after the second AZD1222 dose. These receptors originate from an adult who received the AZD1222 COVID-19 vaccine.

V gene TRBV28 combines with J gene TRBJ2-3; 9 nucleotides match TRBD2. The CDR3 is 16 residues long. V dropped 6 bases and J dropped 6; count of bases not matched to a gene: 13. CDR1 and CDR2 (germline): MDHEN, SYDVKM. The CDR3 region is CASSQRLAGVADTQYF. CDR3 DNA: TGTGCCAGCAGCCAGAGGTTAGCGGGAGTTGCTGATACGCAGTATTTT.

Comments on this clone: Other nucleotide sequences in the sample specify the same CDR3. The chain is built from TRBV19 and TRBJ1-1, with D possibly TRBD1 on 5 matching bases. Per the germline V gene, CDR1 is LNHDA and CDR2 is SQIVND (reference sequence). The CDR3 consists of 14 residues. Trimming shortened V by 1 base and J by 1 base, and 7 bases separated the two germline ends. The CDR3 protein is CASSIVQGNTEAFF. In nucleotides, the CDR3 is TGTGCCAGTAGTATAGTTCAGGGGAACACTGAAGCTTTCTTT.

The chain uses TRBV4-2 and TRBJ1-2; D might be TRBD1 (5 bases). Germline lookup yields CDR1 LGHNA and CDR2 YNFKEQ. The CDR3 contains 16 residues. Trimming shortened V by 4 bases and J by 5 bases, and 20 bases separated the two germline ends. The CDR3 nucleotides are TGTGCCAGCAGCCCGCGAAATACGGGGGTCCCGTATGGCTACACCTTC. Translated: CASSPRNTGVPYGYTF.

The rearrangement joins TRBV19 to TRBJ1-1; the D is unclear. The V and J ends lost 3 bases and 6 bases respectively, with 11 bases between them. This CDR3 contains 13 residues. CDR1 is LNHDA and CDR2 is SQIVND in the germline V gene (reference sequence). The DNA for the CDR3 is TGTGCCAGTAGTATGGCAGGTGGCGCTGAAGCTTTCTTT. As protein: CASSMAGGAEAFF. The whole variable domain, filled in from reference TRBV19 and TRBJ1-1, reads DGGITQSPKYLFRKEGQNVTLSCEQNLNHDAMYWYRQDPGQGLRLIYYSQIVNDFQKGDIAEGYSVSREKKESFPLTVTSAQKNPTAFYLCASSMAGGAEAFFGQGTRLTVV.

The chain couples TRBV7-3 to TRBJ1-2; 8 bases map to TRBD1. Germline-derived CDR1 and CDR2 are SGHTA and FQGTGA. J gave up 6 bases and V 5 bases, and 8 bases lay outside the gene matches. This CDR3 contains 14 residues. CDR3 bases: TGTGCCAGCAGCCTGGGCAGGGGGCAGGATGGCTACACCTTC. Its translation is CASSLGRGQDGYTF.

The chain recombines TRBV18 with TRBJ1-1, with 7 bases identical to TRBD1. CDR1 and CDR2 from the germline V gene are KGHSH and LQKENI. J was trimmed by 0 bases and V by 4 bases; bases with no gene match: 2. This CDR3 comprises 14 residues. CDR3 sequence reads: CASSQTGMNTEAFF. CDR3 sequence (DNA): TGTGCCAGCTCACAGACAGGGATGAACACTGAAGCTTTCTTT.

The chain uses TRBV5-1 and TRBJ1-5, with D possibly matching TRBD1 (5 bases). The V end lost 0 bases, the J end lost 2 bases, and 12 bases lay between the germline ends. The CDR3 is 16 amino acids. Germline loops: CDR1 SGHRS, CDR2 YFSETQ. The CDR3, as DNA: TGCGCCAGCAGCTTGGACAGGCATCGCGGCAATCAGCCCCAGCATTTT. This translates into CASSLDRHRGNQPQHF.

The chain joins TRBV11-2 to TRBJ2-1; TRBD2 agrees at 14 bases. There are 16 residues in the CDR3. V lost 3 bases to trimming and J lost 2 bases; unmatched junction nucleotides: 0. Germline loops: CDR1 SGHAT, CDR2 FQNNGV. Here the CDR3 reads CASSLGLAGAYNEQFF. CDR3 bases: TGTGCCAGCAGCTTGGGACTAGCGGGGGCCTACAATGAGCAGTTCTTC.

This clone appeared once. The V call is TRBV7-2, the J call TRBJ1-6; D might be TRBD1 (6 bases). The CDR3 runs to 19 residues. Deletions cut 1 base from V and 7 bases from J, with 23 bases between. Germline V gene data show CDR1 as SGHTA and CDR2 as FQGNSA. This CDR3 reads CASSLESFYPQGPNSPLHF. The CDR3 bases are TGTGCCAGCAGCTTAGAGTCGTTCTACCCTCAGGGGCCCAATTCACCCCTCCACTTT.

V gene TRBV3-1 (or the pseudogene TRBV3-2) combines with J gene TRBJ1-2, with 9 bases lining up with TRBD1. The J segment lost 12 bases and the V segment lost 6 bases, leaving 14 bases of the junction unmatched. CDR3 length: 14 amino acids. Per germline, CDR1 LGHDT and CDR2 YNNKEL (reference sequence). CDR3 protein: CASSPSNRDREHTF. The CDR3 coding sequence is TGTGCCAGCAGTCCTTCGAACCGGGACAGGGAACACACCTTC.

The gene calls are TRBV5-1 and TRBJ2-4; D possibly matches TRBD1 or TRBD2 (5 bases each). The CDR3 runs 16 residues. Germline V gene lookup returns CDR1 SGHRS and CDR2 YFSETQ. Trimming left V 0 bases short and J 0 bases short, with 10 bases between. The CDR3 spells CASSLVGDLAKNIQYF. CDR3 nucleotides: TGCGCCAGCAGCTTGGTGGGGGATCTAGCCAAAAACATTCAGTACTTC.

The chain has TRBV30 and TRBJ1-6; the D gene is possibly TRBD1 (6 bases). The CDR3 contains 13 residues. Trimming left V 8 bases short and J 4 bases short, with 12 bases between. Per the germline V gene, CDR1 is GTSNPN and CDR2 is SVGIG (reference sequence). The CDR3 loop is CARKTGYNSPLHF. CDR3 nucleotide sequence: TGTGCCAGAAAAACAGGGTATAATTCACCCCTCCACTTT.

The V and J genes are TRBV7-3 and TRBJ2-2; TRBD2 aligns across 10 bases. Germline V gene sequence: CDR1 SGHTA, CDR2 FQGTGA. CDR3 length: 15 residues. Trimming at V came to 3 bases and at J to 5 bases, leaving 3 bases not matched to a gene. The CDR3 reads CASSFLAGATGELFF. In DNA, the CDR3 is TGTGCCAGCAGCTTCCTAGCGGGAGCAACCGGGGAGCTGTTTTTT.

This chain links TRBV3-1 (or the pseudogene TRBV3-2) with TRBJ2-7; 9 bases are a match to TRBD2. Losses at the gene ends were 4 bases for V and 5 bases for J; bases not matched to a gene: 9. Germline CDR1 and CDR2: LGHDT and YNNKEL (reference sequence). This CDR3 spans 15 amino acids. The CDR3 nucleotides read TGTGCCAGCAGCCGGACCGGGACTAGCAGGCACGAGCAGTACTTC. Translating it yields CASSRTGTSRHEQYF.

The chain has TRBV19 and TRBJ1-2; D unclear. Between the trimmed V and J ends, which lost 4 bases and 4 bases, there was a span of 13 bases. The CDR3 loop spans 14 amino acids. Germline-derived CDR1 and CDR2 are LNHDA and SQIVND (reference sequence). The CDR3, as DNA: TGTGCCAGTAGTACAGTATCAGGTTCCTATGGCTACACCTTC. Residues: CASSTVSGSYGYTF.